One and the same sample provided the 24 T cell receptor beta chains below, sequenced in a study of CD8 T cells in Susac syndrome. The RNA, roughly 0.5 to 1 ug, was put through reverse transcription using random hexamers. Each CDR3 protein is one row after TCRdb ran MiXCR on the immunoSEQ multiplex PCR reads. The data hold some 100,000 distinct CDR3 sequences, with about 96% observed a single time. Sequencing was carried out using CD4+ T cells from PBMCs. The source of these receptors is a human donor in good health.

This sequence joins TRBV5-1 and TRBJ1-2, with D unclear. Trimming left V 1 base short and J 0 bases short, with 4 bases between. CDR1 SGHRS and CDR2 YFSETQ come from the germline V gene. The CDR3 is 13 amino acids. In DNA form, the CDR3 reads TGCGCCAGCAGCTTGACGGCTAACTATGGCTACACCTTC. Translation: CASSLTANYGYTF.

This clonotype was recorded once. The V call is TRBV2, the J call TRBJ2-4; D gene uncertain. Trimming shortened V by 6 bases and J by 1 base, and 10 bases separated the two germline ends. Germline-derived CDR1 and CDR2 are SNHLY and FYNNEI. The CDR3 runs 14 residues. The CDR3 region is CASSMNGAKNIQYF. The CDR3 coding sequence is TGTGCCAGCAGCATGAACGGGGCCAAAAACATTCAGTACTTC.

V is TRBV2 and J is TRBJ2-5; the match to TRBD1 covers 9 bases. This CDR3 spans 14 amino acids. The junction had 5 bases not matched to a gene; V was cut back by 2 bases and J by 7 bases. Germline loops: CDR1 SNHLY, CDR2 FYNNEI. The DNA of the CDR3 is TGTGCCAGCAGTGAAACAGGGGGCAGGCGGACCCAGTACTTC. Protein sequence: CASSETGGRRTQYF.

The J gene is TRBJ2-7, the V gene TRBV5-4; 8 nucleotides align to TRBD1. The germline V gene encodes CDR1 SGHNT and CDR2 YYREEE (reference sequence). The CDR3 is made up of 15 amino acids. J lost 7 bases, V lost 1 base, and 10 bases had no gene match. This CDR3 is CASSLLVRGRGEQYF. The DNA for the CDR3 is TGTGCCAGCAGCTTGTTGGTCAGGGGGCGAGGGGAGCAGTACTTC.

A few counts support this clonotype. The chain employs TRBV29-1 and TRBJ2-5; 7 nucleotides agree with TRBD1. The CDR3 runs to 10 residues. The J segment lost 9 bases and the V segment lost 7 bases, leaving 5 bases of the junction unmatched. CDR1 SQVTM and CDR2 ANQGSEA come from the germline V gene. In DNA form, the CDR3 reads TGCAGCGCCAGTACAGGGGCCCAGTACTTC. It specifies CSASTGAQYF.

The chain employs TRBV5-1 and TRBJ2-5, with D perhaps matching TRBD1 (5 bases). Between the trimmed V and J ends, which lost 3 bases and 0 bases, there was a span of 9 bases. There are 14 residues in the CDR3. Germline V gene lookup returns CDR1 SGHRS and CDR2 YFSETQ. For the CDR3, the DNA is TGCGCCAGCAGCTGGGTGGACAACCAAGAGACCCAGTACTTC. Translated, it gives CASSWVDNQETQYF.

The V call is TRBV7-9, the J call TRBJ1-5, with unresolved D. CDR3 length: 12 amino acids. Germline V gives CDR1 SEHNR, CDR2 FQNEAQ (reference sequence). The V gene lost 4 bases and the J gene lost 6 bases, with 7 bases spanning the gap. CDR3 protein: CASSSLGQPQHF. In DNA, the CDR3 is TGTGCCAGCAGCTCATTGGGTCAGCCCCAGCATTTT.

V and J are TRBV12-3 or TRBV12-4 and TRBJ1-1, with D perhaps TRBD1 (5 bases). V was shortened by 2 bases and J by 5 bases, with 15 bases between the two germline ends. The CDR3 totals 15 residues. The CDR3 nucleotides are TGTGCCAGCAGTTTACAGGGCAGGGTCGGGACTGAAGCTTTCTTT. It translates to CASSLQGRVGTEAFF.

This chain uses TRBV3-1 with TRBJ1-1; no firm D call. The CDR3 runs 15 residues. Trimming removed 1 base at V and 3 bases at J, with 12 bases between. Germline CDR1 reads LGHDT; CDR2 reads YNNKEL (reference sequence). In DNA form, the CDR3 reads TGTGCCAGCAGCCAAGCTAAGGGCGGATACACTGAAGCTTTCTTT. Protein sequence: CASSQAKGGYTEAFF. Supplemented by reference TRBV3-1 and TRBJ1-1, the full variable domain reads DTAVSQTPKYLVTQMGNDKSIKCEQNLGHDTMYWYKQDSKKFLKIMFSYNNKELIINETVPNRFSPKSPDKAHLNLHINSLELGDSAVYFCASSQAKGGYTEAFFGQGTRLTVV.

The gene calls are TRBV5-1 and TRBJ2-1; 12 positions match TRBD2. Trimming at V came to 4 bases and at J to 2 bases, leaving 13 bases not matched to a gene. Germline V lookup: CDR1 SGHRS, CDR2 YFSETQ. The CDR3 sequence is 19 residues long. The CDR3 nucleotides are TGCGCCAGCAGCCCCGGGACAGGGAGACTAGCGGGAGCCTACAATGAGCAGTTCTTC. It translates to CASSPGTGRLAGAYNEQFF. The full variable domain, completed using reference TRBV5-1 and TRBJ2-1, is KAGVTQTPRYLIKTRGQQVTLSCSPISGHRSVSWYQQTPGQGLQFLFEYFSETQRNKGNFPGRFSGRQFSNSRSEMNVSTLELGDSALYLCASSPGTGRLAGAYNEQFFGPGTRLTVL.

The V gene is TRBV6-5, the J gene TRBJ1-2, with D maybe TRBD1 (5 bases). V was shortened by 7 bases and J by 2 bases, with 14 bases between the two germline ends. Per germline, CDR1 MNHEY and CDR2 SVGAGI. The CDR3 sequence is 14 residues long. The CDR3 spells CASKNSRGNYGYTF. The DNA of the CDR3 is TGTGCCAGCAAAAACTCGAGGGGCAACTATGGCTACACCTTC.

V is TRBV30 and J is TRBJ1-1; no firm D call. Trimming removed 4 bases at V and 4 bases at J, with 13 bases between. This CDR3 spans 13 amino acids. Germline V gene data show CDR1 as GTSNPN and CDR2 as SVGIG (reference sequence). The DNA of the CDR3 is TGTGCCTGGAACCTGGGAGGGAGCACTGAAGCTTTCTTT. Translated: CAWNLGGSTEAFF.

The sample holds a few counts of this clonotype. The V gene is TRBV12-3 or TRBV12-4, the J gene TRBJ1-1; D perhaps matches TRBD1 (5 bases). This CDR3 region has 13 residues. Trimming pared 2 bases from V and 4 bases from J, leaving 8 bases between. The CDR3 protein is CASSLQGGTEAFF. CDR3 nucleotide sequence: TGTGCCAGCAGTTTACAGGGTGGCACTGAAGCTTTCTTT.

This rearrangement joins TRBV5-1 to TRBJ2-1; a possible D gene is TRBD1 (6 bases). CDR3 size: 15 residues. The germline V and J ends were trimmed by 0 bases and 4 bases, with 11 bases remaining between them. Germline CDR1 SGHRS, CDR2 YFSETQ. The CDR3 DNA reads as TGCGCCAGCAGCTTGGACTGGGACAATTACAATGAGCAGTTCTTC. Translated: CASSLDWDNYNEQFF.

The chain has TRBV5-6 and TRBJ1-3; 7 nucleotides match TRBD1. CDR3 length equals 16 residues. Germline V gene data show CDR1 as SGHDT and CDR2 as YYEEEE. J was trimmed by 4 bases and V by 0 bases; bases with no gene match: 7. The CDR3 sequence: CASSLGQGVVGNTIYF. CDR3 nucleotide sequence: TGTGCCAGCAGCTTGGGACAGGGAGTCGTCGGAAACACCATATATTTT.

The chain couples TRBV4-3 to TRBJ2-7, with D maybe TRBD2 (6 bases). V was shortened by 0 bases and J by 0 bases, with 12 bases between the two germline ends. The germline V gene has CDR1 LGHNA and CDR2 YSLEER. This CDR3 contains 16 residues. Here the CDR3 reads CASSQDGSGPSYEQYF. CDR3 nucleotides: TGCGCCAGCAGCCAAGATGGTAGCGGCCCCTCCTACGAGCAGTACTTC.

The chain carries TRBV7-6 and TRBJ2-3; possible D gene TRBD2, 5 bases. Trimming took 5 bases from V and 6 from J, leaving 9 bases between them. From germline, CDR1 is SGHVS and CDR2 FNYEAQ. This CDR3 spans 12 amino acids. For the CDR3, the DNA is TGTGCCAGCAGCGTTTCGGGGGATACGCAGTATTTT. Translated: CASSVSGDTQYF.

The chain carries TRBV3-1 and TRBJ1-1, with D unclear. Germline V gene data show CDR1 as LGHDT and CDR2 as YNNKEL (reference sequence). The CDR3 covers 14 residues. With 0 bases removed from V and 1 base from J, the gap between germline ends came to 6 bases. DNA of the CDR3: TGTGCCAGCAGCCAAGAGATGGGGAACACTGAAGCTTTCTTT. As protein: CASSQEMGNTEAFF.

This clonotype was seen a single time. The V gene is TRBV2, the J gene TRBJ2-4; the match to TRBD2 covers 12 bases. The CDR3 is 18 amino acids. The germline CDR1 and CDR2 sequences are SNHLY and FYNNEI. V dropped 6 bases and J dropped 0; count of bases not matched to a gene: 9. The CDR3 nucleotides read TGTGCCAGCAGAAACCTAGCGGGGGGGCGGAGAGCCAAAAACATTCAGTACTTC. Encoded protein: CASRNLAGGRRAKNIQYF.

V gene TRBV2 combines with J gene TRBJ2-7; a weak D match, TRBD2 (5 bases). The CDR3 totals 13 residues. Germline V gives CDR1 SNHLY, CDR2 FYNNEI. V was shortened by 6 bases and J by 3 bases, with 12 bases between the two germline ends. CDR3 sequence (DNA): TGTGCCAGCAGGTTGGACGGGAACTACGAGCAGTACTTC. This codes for CASRLDGNYEQYF.

The chain links TRBV19 to TRBJ2-7, with D maybe TRBD2 (6 bases). The V end lost 4 bases, the J end lost 1 base, and 14 bases lay between the germline ends. The CDR3 spans 15 residues. Germline V gene sequence: CDR1 LNHDA, CDR2 SQIVND (reference sequence). The CDR3 loop reads CASSSPGLGSYEQYF. DNA of the CDR3: TGTGCCAGTAGTAGCCCGGGACTCGGGTCCTACGAGCAGTACTTC.

The V and J genes are TRBV5-4 and TRBJ2-2; tentative D call: TRBD1 (6 bases). Trimming left V 1 base short and J 1 base short, with 11 bases between. The CDR3 has 16 residues. Germline V gene sequence: CDR1 SGHNT, CDR2 YYREEE (reference sequence). CDR3 nucleotides: TGTGCCAGCAGCTTGTGGTCAGGGGTGAACACCGGGGAGCTGTTTTTT. This codes for CASSLWSGVNTGELFF.

This chain joins TRBV5-1 and TRBJ2-7; D gene uncertain. Deletions cut 0 bases from V and 1 base from J, with 5 bases between. Per germline, CDR1 SGHRS and CDR2 YFSETQ. This CDR3 spans 13 amino acids. CDR3: CASSLEGSYEQYF. CDR3 sequence (DNA): TGCGCCAGCAGCTTGGAGGGTTCCTACGAGCAGTACTTC.

The CDR3 region is CASSVGGLSGPYEQYF. In DNA, the CDR3 is TGTGCCAGCAGCGTAGGAGGTTTGTCGGGGCCCTACGAGCAGTACTTC. The chain has TRBV9 and TRBJ2-7; D might be TRBD1 or TRBD2, each matching 5 bases. The V end lost 0 bases, the J end lost 2 bases, and 15 bases lay between the germline ends. The CDR3 sequence is 16 residues long. The V gene's germline CDR1 is SGDLS and CDR2 YYNGEE.